Listed below are T cell receptor beta chains from one sample, sequenced in a study of T cells in Graves' hyperthyroidism and ophthalmopathy. Using its own MiXCR run on the multiplex PCR reads, TCRdb lists one record per CDR3 protein. This table has roughly 510,000 distinct CDR3 sequences, around 21% appearing once. Sequences were obtained from blood. The receptor source for this set is a young man with Graves' hyperthyroidism. Both conserved end residues are part of each CDR3. A D gene is named only where the DNA matches it firmly. Only some rows state a clone size, as once, few, many or a class for expanded clones.

clone size: once
D gene: NA
V gene: TRBV6-1
J gene: TRBJ2-2
CDR3 protein: CASSWQLDTGELFF
CDR3 DNA: TGTGCCAGTTCGTGGCAGTTGGACACCGGGGAGCTGTTTTTT

clone size: many
D gene: NA
V gene: TRBV28
J gene: TRBJ1-2
CDR3 protein: CASSFPGDPYGYTF
CDR3 DNA: TGTGCCAGCAGCTTTCCGGGGGACCCCTATGGCTACACCTTC

clone size: many
D gene: NA
V gene: TRBV5-1
J gene: TRBJ2-7
CDR3 protein: CASSWDTYEQYF
CDR3 DNA: TGCGCCAGCAGCTGGGACACCTACGAGCAGTACTTC

clone size: many
D gene: NA
V gene: TRBV2
J gene: TRBJ1-5
CDR3 protein: CASTALQGDQPQHF
CDR3 DNA: TGTGCCAGCACCGCACTCCAGGGTGATCAGCCCCAGCATTTT

clone size: many
D gene: NA
V gene: TRBV6-2/TRBV6-3
J gene: TRBJ1-5
CDR3 protein: CASSPRRGSNQPQHF
CDR3 DNA: TGTGCCAGCAGCCCCCGTCGGGGTAGCAATCAGCCCCAGCATTTT

clone size: many
D gene: NA
V gene: TRBV12-3/TRBV12-4
J gene: TRBJ1-1
CDR3 protein: CASRRSTALDTGEAFF
CDR3 DNA: TGTGCCAGCAGGCGATCGACAGCATTGGACACGGGTGAAGCTTTCTTT

clone size: NA
D gene: TRBD1
V gene: TRBV20-1
J gene: TRBJ1-2
CDR3 protein: CSASRAGGYGYTF
CDR3 DNA: TGCAGTGCCTCTCGGGCAGGGGGCTATGGCTACACCTTC

clone size: NA
D gene: NA
V gene: TRBV2
J gene: TRBJ1-2
CDR3 protein: CASRWGVGYTF
CDR3 DNA: TGTGCCAGCAGGTGGGGGGTTGGCTACACCTTC

clone size: many
D gene: TRBD1
V gene: TRBV7-9
J gene: TRBJ1-2
CDR3 protein: CASIDSGTGYGYTF
CDR3 DNA: TGTGCCAGCATCGACTCCGGGACAGGCTATGGCTACACCTTC

clone size: few
D gene: NA
V gene: TRBV20-1
J gene: TRBJ2-6
CDR3 protein: CSARQVSGANVLTF
CDR3 DNA: TGCAGTGCTAGACAGGTCTCTGGGGCCAACGTCCTGACTTTC

clone size: few
D gene: NA
V gene: TRBV12-3/TRBV12-4
J gene: TRBJ2-5
CDR3 protein: CASALETQYF
CDR3 DNA: TGTGCCAGCGCACTGGAGACCCAGTACTTC

clone size: many
D gene: NA
V gene: TRBV28
J gene: TRBJ1-6
CDR3 protein: CASRILNSPLHF
CDR3 DNA: TGTGCCAGCAGAATACTCAATTCACCCCTCCACTTT

clone size: NA
D gene: NA
V gene: TRBV6-1
J gene: TRBJ1-2
CDR3 protein: CASSASPQEPYGYTF
CDR3 DNA: TGTGCCAGCAGTGCTTCCCCGCAGGAGCCCTATGGCTACACCTTC

clone size: many
D gene: TRBD1
V gene: TRBV12-3/TRBV12-4
J gene: TRBJ1-2
CDR3 protein: CASSRGTGDGYTF
CDR3 DNA: TGTGCCAGCAGCCGAGGGACAGGGGATGGCTACACCTTC

clone size: NA
D gene: TRBD2
V gene: TRBV28
J gene: TRBJ2-7
CDR3 protein: CASSLTPSGRPTYEQYF
CDR3 DNA: TGTGCCAGCAGTTTAACCCCTAGCGGGCGCCCTACTTACGAGCAGTACTTC

clone size: NA
D gene: NA
V gene: TRBV7-9
J gene: TRBJ2-5
CDR3 protein: CASSLEATQHF
CDR3 DNA: TGTGCCAGCAGCTTAGAAGCGACCCAGCACTTC

clone size: many
D gene: NA
V gene: TRBV28
J gene: TRBJ1-2
CDR3 protein: CASRRHGYTF
CDR3 DNA: TGTGCCAGCCGCCGCCATGGCTACACCTTC

clone size: NA
D gene: NA
V gene: TRBV2
J gene: TRBJ2-7
CDR3 protein: CASTPRITHEQYF
CDR3 DNA: TGTGCCAGCACCCCACGAATCACCCACGAGCAGTACTTC

clone size: many
D gene: NA
V gene: TRBV7-9
J gene: TRBJ1-5
CDR3 protein: CAGSRGGNQPQHF
CDR3 DNA: TGTGCCGGGTCGCGGGGTGGCAATCAGCCCCAGCATTTT

clone size: NA
D gene: TRBD1
V gene: TRBV28
J gene: TRBJ2-7
CDR3 protein: CASSSGQGAEQYF
CDR3 DNA: TGTGCCAGCAGTTCGGGACAGGGTGCCGAGCAGTACTTC

clone size: many
D gene: TRBD1
V gene: TRBV12-3/TRBV12-4
J gene: TRBJ1-1
CDR3 protein: CASSLAPGQGNTEAFF
CDR3 DNA: TGTGCCAGCAGTTTAGCCCCCGGACAGGGGAACACTGAAGCTTTCTTT

clone size: NA
D gene: NA
V gene: TRBV12-3/TRBV12-4
J gene: TRBJ1-1
CDR3 protein: CASSLLGFATETFF
CDR3 DNA: TGTGCCAGCAGTTTGCTGGGTTTTGCCACTGAAACTTTCTTT

clone size: many
D gene: NA
V gene: TRBV4-1
J gene: TRBJ1-2
CDR3 protein: CASSQDTGIRGDGYTF
CDR3 DNA: TGCGCCAGCAGCCAAGATACCGGAATCAGGGGTGATGGCTACACCTTC

clone size: many
D gene: NA
V gene: TRBV5-1
J gene: TRBJ2-7
CDR3 protein: CASSYDQGYEQYF
CDR3 DNA: TGCGCCAGCAGCTACGATCAGGGCTACGAGCAGTACTTC

clone size: many
D gene: NA
V gene: TRBV10-2
J gene: TRBJ1-1
CDR3 protein: CASSTGTNTEAFF
CDR3 DNA: TGCGCCAGCTCGACGGGGACGAACACTGAAGCTTTCTTT

clone size: NA
D gene: NA
V gene: TRBV5-6
J gene: TRBJ2-5
CDR3 protein: CASSPPGGTPQETQYF
CDR3 DNA: TGTGCCAGCAGCCCCCCCGGGGGGACACCCCAAGAGACCCAGTACTTC

clone size: NA
D gene: NA
V gene: TRBV6-2/TRBV6-3
J gene: TRBJ2-6
CDR3 protein: CASSYSTVGSSGVNVLTF
CDR3 DNA: TGTGCCAGCAGTTACTCGACGGTAGGAAGCTCTGGGGTCAACGTCCTGACTTTC

clone size: many
D gene: NA
V gene: TRBV12-3/TRBV12-4
J gene: TRBJ2-7
CDR3 protein: CASSSLGGQYSEQYF
CDR3 DNA: TGTGCCAGCAGTTCACTCGGCGGACAGTATTCCGAGCAGTACTTC

clone size: many
D gene: NA
V gene: TRBV12-3/TRBV12-4
J gene: TRBJ1-1
CDR3 protein: CASSPQEWGLSGTEAFF
CDR3 DNA: TGTGCCAGCAGTCCCCAGGAATGGGGATTGAGTGGTACTGAAGCTTTCTTT